Below, 11 T cell receptor beta chains from the same sample are listed, as sequenced in a study of blood T cell repertoires in COVID-19 (TCRdb year 2020). Libraries were made using the immunoSEQ multiplex PCR assay. TCRdb retrieved this table from immuneACCESS and kept in-frame rearrangements only. Not all clones are present; in checked studies, unresolved V genes account for under half, and no reason is known for the remainder. A total of tens of thousands of clones appear in this sample, about 85% of them only once. Of the sample, less than 4% falls within the top ten clones. Sequenced: peripheral blood. Receptors were obtained from an elderly woman with COVID-19, enrolled during active disease.

This chain joins TRBV30 and TRBJ2-4; 10 bases are a match to TRBD1. The ends lost 3 bases at V and 9 bases at J; junction bases unmatched: 5. This CDR3 has 13 residues. Germline values: CDR1 GTSNPN, CDR2 SVGIG (reference sequence). CDR3 protein: CAWRGQGQGIQYF. CDR3 nucleotides: TGTGCCTGGAGGGGACAGGGGCAGGGCATTCAGTACTTC.

This CDR3 reads CATSDTRTGGPDTQYF. The CDR3 DNA reads TGTGCCACCAGTGATACGCGGACAGGGGGCCCAGATACGCAGTATTTT. The rearrangement joins TRBV24-1 to TRBJ2-3; 11 nucleotides match TRBD1. Trimming removed 3 bases from V and 4 bases from J; junction bases left unmatched: 5. The CDR3 has 16 residues. Germline loops: CDR1 KGHDR, CDR2 SFDVKD.

This rearrangement joins TRBV6-6 to TRBJ1-6; no clear D. V lost 7 bases and J 0 bases, leaving 7 bases between the germline ends. CDR3 length equals 14 residues. The germline V gene encodes CDR1 MNHNY and CDR2 SVGAGI (reference sequence). The CDR3 here is CASMSYSYNSPLHF. For the CDR3, the DNA is TGTGCCAGCATGAGTTACTCCTATAATTCACCCCTCCACTTT.

This clone was detected a few times. The genes are TRBV5-1 and TRBJ2-3; TRBD2 might be the D (7 bases). V was pared by 0 bases and J by 5 bases, with 16 bases between. The CDR3 length is 16 residues. CDR1 and CDR2 (germline): SGHRS, YFSETQ. The CDR3 DNA sequence: TGCGCCAGCAGCTTGGACGGGGGCGGGAGTGGAGATACGCAGTATTTT. Encoded protein: CASSLDGGGSGDTQYF.

The chain couples TRBV18 to TRBJ2-7; 9 nucleotides match TRBD1. J was trimmed by 4 bases and V by 3 bases; bases with no gene match: 4. The germline V gene has CDR1 KGHSH and CDR2 LQKENI. This CDR3 has 14 amino acids. CDR3 amino acids: CASSPRDRDYEQYF. The CDR3 coding sequence is TGTGCCAGCTCACCGCGGGACAGGGATTACGAGCAGTACTTC.

The chain is built from TRBV9 and TRBJ2-1; D is unclear. The V end was cut by 0 bases, the J end by 6 bases, with 10 bases between. CDR3 length: 14 amino acids. Germline assignment: CDR1 SGDLS and CDR2 YYNGEE. The CDR3 coding sequence is TGTGCCAGCAGCGTAGGGCCCCTTGGCAATGAGCAGTTCTTC. Amino acids: CASSVGPLGNEQFF.

The chain links TRBV5-5 to TRBJ2-1; TRBD1 agrees at 7 bases. Trimming cost V 0 bases and J 6 bases; bases outside gene matches: 6. The germline V gene has CDR1 SGHKS and CDR2 YYEKEE (reference sequence). This CDR3 is 15 amino acids long. In DNA, the CDR3 is TGTGCCAGCAGCTTGGCCGGGACAGCCCTCAATGAGCAGTTCTTC. Translation: CASSLAGTALNEQFF.

The chain couples TRBV9 to TRBJ1-1, with 7 bases lining up with TRBD1. CDR1 and CDR2 from the germline V gene are SGDLS and YYNGEE. The CDR3 totals 15 residues. The V and J ends lost 4 bases and 0 bases, in that order; junction bases with no gene match: 6. The CDR3: CASSQVDRVNTEAFF. The CDR3 nucleotides read TGTGCCAGCAGCCAAGTCGACAGGGTGAACACTGAAGCTTTCTTT.

J is TRBJ2-3 and V is TRBV7-2; D may be TRBD1 (5 bases). The CDR3 has 14 amino acids. CDR1 is SGHTA and CDR2 is FQGNSA in the germline V gene. V lost 1 base to trimming and J lost 0 bases, with 5 bases between them. This chain's CDR3 is CASSLEGSTDTQYF. Written as DNA, the CDR3 is TGTGCCAGCAGCTTAGAGGGGAGCACAGATACGCAGTATTTT.

This clone was counted between two and nine times. The rearrangement uses TRBV30 and TRBJ1-6; TRBD1 matches 8 bases. The J segment lost 7 bases and the V segment lost 8 bases, leaving 13 bases of the junction unmatched. The CDR3 runs to 15 residues. CDR1 and CDR2 from the germline V gene are GTSNPN and SVGIG (reference sequence). The CDR3 DNA reads as TGTGCCGGGACCATGGGGGCAGGGGGCAATTCACCCCTCCACTTT. This sequence encodes CAGTMGAGGNSPLHF.

V and J are TRBV7-9 and TRBJ1-2; D is possibly TRBD1 (6 bases). The germline gives CDR1 SEHNR, CDR2 FQNEAQ (reference sequence). The CDR3 is 15 residues long. Trimming stripped 4 bases from V and 8 bases from J, with 20 bases between. CDR3 nucleotide sequence: TGTGCCAGCAGCTCTTATAGCACAACAGGGTACGGCTACACCTTC. Protein product: CASSSYSTTGYGYTF.